This T cell receptor beta chain came from a study of Ad26.COV2.S vaccination and SARS-CoV-2 variants. Study information: The authors gave Ad26.COV2.S intramuscularly, either once or twice 56 days apart.

Germline lookup yields CDR1 LGHDT and CDR2 YNNKEL (reference sequence). The CDR3 runs to 17 residues. V shed 4 bases and J 0 bases; nucleotides not matched to a gene: 9. Data came from immunoSEQ multiplex PCR; TCRdb stores just in-frame clones and leaves some out. The data show 300,000 to 400,000 clones, with around 84% seen just once and around 3% held by the top ten. Described treatment: approximately 18 received Ad26.COV2.S at low or high dose, single or two shots; 5 received placebo; per-sample allocation not given. Material that was analyzed had been drawn on day 63 after the first vaccine or placebo injection. The individual, an adult aged 18-55 years, was a donor in Boston.

V and J are TRBV3-1 (or the pseudogene TRBV3-2) and TRBJ1-5; TRBD1 aligns across 7 bases. The source was peripheral blood, collected in a trial of Ad26.COV2.S vaccine versus placebo. The clonotype comes from a person aged 18 to 65 who received the Ad26.COV2.S COVID-19 vaccine or a placebo. The CDR3 region has the DNA TGTGCCAGCAGCCCGAGCCGGGACAGTTATAGCAATCAGCCCCAGCATTTT. It specifies CASSPSRDSYSNQPQHF.